Listed here is a single TCR beta chain. The method was immunoSEQ multiplex PCR; TCRdb's version includes in-frame clones alone and lacks a portion of them. This table has over 200,000 clones, around 87% appearing once. This sample is drawn from a study of blood T cell repertoires in COVID-19. Sequenced material: peripheral blood. The TCR originated in a woman aged 25 to 45 who had recovered from COVID-19.

The CDR3 nucleotides read TGTGCCAGCAGCCCAGGGACTAGCGGGGGGGACAATGAGCAGTTCTTC. It codes for CASSPGTSGGDNEQFF. The rearrangement links TRBV7-6 to TRBJ2-1; 16 nucleotides agree with TRBD2. In germline, CDR1 is SGHVS, CDR2 FNYEAQ. J gave up 5 bases and V 5 bases, and 3 bases lay outside the gene matches. This CDR3 is built from 16 residues.